The clone carrying this TCR beta chain was counted many times. No antigen is known for it. The data belong to a study of regulatory T cells in long-lasting Graves disease. To make TCR beta libraries, researchers used iRepertoire HTBI primers and Arm-PCR of CDR3 regions. TCRdb reprocessed the multiplex PCR reads with MiXCR, giving one entry per CDR3 protein. The sample has approximately 500,000 distinct CDR3 sequences; 20% to 25% are singletons. Study-wide results and caveats: Patients with persistent disease showed a bias toward TRBV28, TRBJ1-2 and TRBJ2-5. Public clonotype sharing was higher in persistent than newly diagnosed patients. Those with persistent Graves' had less TCR diversity than newly diagnosed patients.

This CDR3 comprises 13 residues. Trimming stripped 3 bases from V and 3 bases from J, with 8 bases between. The time point here: persistent/refractory GD, antithyroid drugs over 5 years with positive TRAb. PBMC-extracted RNA yielded the TCR library. In Xi'an, China, an endocrinology department was the source of patients. The receptor was derived from a female donor with Graves disease. Specimen: peripheral blood mononuclear cells (PBMCs), collected when the disease was refractory, from a patient treated with antithyroid drugs. The genes are TRBV12-3 or TRBV12-4 and TRBJ2-5, with D possibly matching TRBD2 (5 bases). The CDR3 nucleotides are TGTGCCAGCAGTTTCGGTAGCGAAGAGACCCAGTACTTC. As protein: CASSFGSEETQYF.